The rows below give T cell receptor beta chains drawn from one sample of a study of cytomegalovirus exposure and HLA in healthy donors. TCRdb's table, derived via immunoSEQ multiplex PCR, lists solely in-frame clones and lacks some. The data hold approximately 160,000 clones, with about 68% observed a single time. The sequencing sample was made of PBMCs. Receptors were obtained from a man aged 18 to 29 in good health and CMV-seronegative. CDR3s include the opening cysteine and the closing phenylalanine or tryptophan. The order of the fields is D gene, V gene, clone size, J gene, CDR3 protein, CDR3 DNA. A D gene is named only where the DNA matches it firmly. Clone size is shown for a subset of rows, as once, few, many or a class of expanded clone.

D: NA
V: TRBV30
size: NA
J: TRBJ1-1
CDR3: CAWSVTGTEAFF
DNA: TGTGCCTGGAGTGTAACGGGGACTGAAGCTTTCTTT

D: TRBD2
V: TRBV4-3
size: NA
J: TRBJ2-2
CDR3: CASSQEGGRVPGELFF
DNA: TGCGCCAGCAGCCAAGAGGGCGGGAGGGTCCCCGGGGAGCTGTTTTTT

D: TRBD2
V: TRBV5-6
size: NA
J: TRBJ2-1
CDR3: CASSSRIGKGGLRNEQFF
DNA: TGTGCCAGCAGCTCGCGAATAGGGAAGGGAGGGCTGAGGAATGAGCAGTTCTTC

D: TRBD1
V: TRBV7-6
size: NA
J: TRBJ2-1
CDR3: CASSSGGLGYNEQFF
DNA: TGTGCCAGCAGCTCAGGGGGTTTAGGCTACAATGAGCAGTTCTTC

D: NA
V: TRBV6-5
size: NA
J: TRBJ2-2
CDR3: CASSSQEHGELFF
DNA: TGTGCCAGCAGTTCCCAGGAACACGGGGAGCTGTTTTTT

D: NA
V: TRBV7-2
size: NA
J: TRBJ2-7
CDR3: CASTPDSSYEQYF
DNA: TGTGCCAGTACGCCGGACAGCTCCTACGAGCAGTACTTC

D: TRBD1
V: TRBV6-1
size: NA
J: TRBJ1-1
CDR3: CASSELQGGTKAFF
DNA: TGTGCCAGCAGTGAACTCCAAGGGGGCACGAAAGCTTTCTTT

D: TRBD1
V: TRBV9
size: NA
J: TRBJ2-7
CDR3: CASSVQGVNTYEQYF
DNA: TGTGCCAGCAGCGTACAGGGGGTGAACACCTACGAGCAGTACTTC

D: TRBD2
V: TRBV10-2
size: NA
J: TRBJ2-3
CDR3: CASSDGLGSTDTQYF
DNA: TGCGCCAGCAGTGATGGACTAGGGAGCACAGATACGCAGTATTTT

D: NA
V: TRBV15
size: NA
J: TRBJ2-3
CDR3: CATSRENRVKDTQYF
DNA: TGTGCCACCAGCAGAGAGAATCGCGTGAAAGATACGCAGTATTTT

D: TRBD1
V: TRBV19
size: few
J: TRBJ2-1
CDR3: CASDRGQSYNEQFF
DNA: TGTGCCAGCGACAGGGGGCAGTCCTACAATGAGCAGTTCTTC

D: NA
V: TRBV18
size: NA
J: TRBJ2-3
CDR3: CASNVDRPSTDTQYF
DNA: TGTGCCAGCAATGTGGACAGACCTAGCACAGATACGCAGTATTTT

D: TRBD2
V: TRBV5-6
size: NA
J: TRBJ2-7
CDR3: CASSLDASGNGEQYF
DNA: TGTGCCAGCAGCTTGGATGCCAGCGGGAACGGCGAGCAGTACTTC

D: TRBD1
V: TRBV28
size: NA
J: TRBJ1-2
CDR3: CASSFRTGTSSYGYTF
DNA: TGTGCCAGCAGTTTTAGGACAGGGACTTCGTCCTATGGCTACACCTTC

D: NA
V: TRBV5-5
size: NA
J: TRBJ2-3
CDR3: CASSLAIASRDTDTQYF
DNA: TGTGCCAGCAGCTTGGCCATCGCGAGCAGGGACACAGATACGCAGTATTTT

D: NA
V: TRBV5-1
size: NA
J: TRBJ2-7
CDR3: CASSDTTTPYEQYF
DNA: TGCGCCAGCAGCGACACAACAACACCCTACGAGCAGTACTTC

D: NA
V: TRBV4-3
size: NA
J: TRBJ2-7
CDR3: CASSQAQGYEQYF
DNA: TGCGCCAGCAGCCAAGCTCAGGGATACGAGCAGTACTTC

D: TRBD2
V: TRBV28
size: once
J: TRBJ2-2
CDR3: CASSLAGGTGELFF
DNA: TGTGCCAGCAGTTTAGCGGGGGGCACCGGGGAGCTGTTTTTT

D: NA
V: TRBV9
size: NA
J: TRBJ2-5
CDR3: CASSVGGSQETQYF
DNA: TGTGCCAGCAGCGTAGGGGGCAGCCAAGAGACCCAGTACTTC

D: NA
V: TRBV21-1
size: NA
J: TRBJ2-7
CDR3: CASSKVQRELAYEQYF
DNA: TGTGCCAGCAGCAAAGTGCAGCGGGAGTTGGCCTACGAGCAGTACTTC

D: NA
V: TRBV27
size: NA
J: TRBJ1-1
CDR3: CASSSPGMEAFF
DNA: TGTGCCAGCAGTTCCCCGGGGATGGAAGCTTTCTTT

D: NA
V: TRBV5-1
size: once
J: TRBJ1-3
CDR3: CASSFTGDTIYF
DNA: TGCGCCAGCAGCTTCACAGGAGACACCATATATTTT

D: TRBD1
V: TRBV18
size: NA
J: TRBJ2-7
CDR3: CASSQGQGANYEQYF
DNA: TGTGCCAGCTCCCAGGGACAGGGGGCAAACTACGAGCAGTACTTC

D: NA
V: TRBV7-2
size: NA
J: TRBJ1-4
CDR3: CASSSGTEKLFF
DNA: TGTGCCAGCAGCTCGGGGACTGAGAAACTGTTTTTT

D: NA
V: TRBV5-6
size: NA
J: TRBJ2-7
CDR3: CASSLGDLVWEQYF
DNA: TGTGCCAGCAGCTTGGGAGACTTAGTATGGGAGCAGTACTTC

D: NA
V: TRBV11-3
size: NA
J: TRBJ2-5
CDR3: CASSPTGTGTQYF
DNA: TGTGCCAGCAGCCCAACAGGGACGGGGACCCAGTACTTC

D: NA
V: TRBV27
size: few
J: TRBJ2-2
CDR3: CASSHFGELFF
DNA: TGTGCCAGCAGTCATTTCGGGGAGCTGTTTTTT